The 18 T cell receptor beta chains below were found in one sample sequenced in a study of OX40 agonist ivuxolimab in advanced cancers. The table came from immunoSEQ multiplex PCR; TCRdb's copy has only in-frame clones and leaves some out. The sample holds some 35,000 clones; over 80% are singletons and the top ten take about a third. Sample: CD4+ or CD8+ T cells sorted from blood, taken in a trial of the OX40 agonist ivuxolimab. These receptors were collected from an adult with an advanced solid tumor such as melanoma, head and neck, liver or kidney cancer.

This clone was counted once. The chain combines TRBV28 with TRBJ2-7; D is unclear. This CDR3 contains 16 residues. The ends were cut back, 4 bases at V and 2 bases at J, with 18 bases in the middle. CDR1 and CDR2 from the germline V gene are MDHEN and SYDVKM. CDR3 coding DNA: TGTGCCAGCAGTTCCCCTCCGCAGCTAATTACCTACGAGCAGTACTTC. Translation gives CASSSPPQLITYEQYF.

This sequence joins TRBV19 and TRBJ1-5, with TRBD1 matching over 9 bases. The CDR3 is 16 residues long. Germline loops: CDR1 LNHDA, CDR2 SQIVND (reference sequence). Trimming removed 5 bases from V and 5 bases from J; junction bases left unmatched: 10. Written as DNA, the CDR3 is TGTGCCAGTAGTCTAAAGGACAGGGGCCGTTATCAGCCCCAGCATTTT. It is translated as CASSLKDRGRYQPQHF.

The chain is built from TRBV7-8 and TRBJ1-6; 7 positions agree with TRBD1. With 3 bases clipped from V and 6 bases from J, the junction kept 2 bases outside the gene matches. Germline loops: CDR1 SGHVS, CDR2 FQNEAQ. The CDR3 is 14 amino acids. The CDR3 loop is CASSLGQLNSPLHF. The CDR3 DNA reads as TGTGCCAGCAGCTTGGGACAGCTTAATTCACCCCTCCACTTT.

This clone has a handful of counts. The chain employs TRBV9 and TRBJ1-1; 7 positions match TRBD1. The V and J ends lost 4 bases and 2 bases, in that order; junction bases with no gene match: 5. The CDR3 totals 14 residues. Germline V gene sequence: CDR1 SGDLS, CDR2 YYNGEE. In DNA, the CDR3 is TGTGCCAGCAGCTCACGGGACAGAAACACTGAAGCTTTCTTT. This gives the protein CASSSRDRNTEAFF.

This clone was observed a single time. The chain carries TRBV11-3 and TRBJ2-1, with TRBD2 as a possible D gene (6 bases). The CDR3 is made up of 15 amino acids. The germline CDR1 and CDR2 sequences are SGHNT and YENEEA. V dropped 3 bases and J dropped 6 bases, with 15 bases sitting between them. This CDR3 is CASSFFAGPRNEQFF. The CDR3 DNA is TGTGCCAGCAGCTTCTTTGCGGGACCTCGCAATGAGCAGTTCTTC.

This CDR3 is CASSLVTGRVLTYEQYF. In DNA, the CDR3 is TGTGCCAGCAGCTTGGTGACAGGGAGGGTCCTAACCTACGAGCAGTACTTC. The J gene is TRBJ2-7, the V gene TRBV5-8; D is possibly TRBD1 or TRBD2 (7 bases each). V dropped 0 bases and J dropped 2 bases, with 18 bases sitting between them. This CDR3 is 17 amino acids long. CDR1 SGHTS and CDR2 YDEGEE come from the germline V gene. The variable domain in full, with the rest retrieved from reference TRBV5-8 and TRBJ2-7, is EAGVTQSPTHLIKTRGQQATLRCSPISGHTSVYWYQQALGLGLQFLLWYDEGEERNRGNFPPRFSGRQFPNYSSELNVNALELEDSALYLCASSLVTGRVLTYEQYFGPGTRLTVT.

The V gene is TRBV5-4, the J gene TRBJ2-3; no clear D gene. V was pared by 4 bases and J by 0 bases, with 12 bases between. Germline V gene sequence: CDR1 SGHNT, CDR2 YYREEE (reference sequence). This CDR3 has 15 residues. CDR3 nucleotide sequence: TGTGCCAGCAGCGCGTCCAGGCCTAGCACAGATACGCAGTATTTT. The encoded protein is CASSASRPSTDTQYF.

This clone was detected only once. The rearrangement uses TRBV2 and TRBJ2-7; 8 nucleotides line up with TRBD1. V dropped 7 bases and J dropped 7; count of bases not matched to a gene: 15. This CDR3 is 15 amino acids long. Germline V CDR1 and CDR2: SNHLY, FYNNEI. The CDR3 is CASMGGGTGLSEQYF. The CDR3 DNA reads TGTGCCAGCATGGGGGGCGGGACAGGTCTTTCTGAGCAGTACTTC.

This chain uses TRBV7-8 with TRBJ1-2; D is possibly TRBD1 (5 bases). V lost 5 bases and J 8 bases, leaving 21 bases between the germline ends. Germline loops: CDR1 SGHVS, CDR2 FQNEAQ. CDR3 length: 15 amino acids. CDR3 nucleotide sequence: TGTGCCAGCAGCGCCCTGAGGTTGGGGGGACGCGGCTACACCTTC. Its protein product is CASSALRLGGRGYTF.

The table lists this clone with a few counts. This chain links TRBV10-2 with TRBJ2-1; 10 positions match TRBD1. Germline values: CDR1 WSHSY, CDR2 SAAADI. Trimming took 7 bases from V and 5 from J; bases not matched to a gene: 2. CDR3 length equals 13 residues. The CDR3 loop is CASIGTGDNEQFF. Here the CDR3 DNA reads TGCGCCAGCATCGGGACAGGGGACAATGAGCAGTTCTTC.

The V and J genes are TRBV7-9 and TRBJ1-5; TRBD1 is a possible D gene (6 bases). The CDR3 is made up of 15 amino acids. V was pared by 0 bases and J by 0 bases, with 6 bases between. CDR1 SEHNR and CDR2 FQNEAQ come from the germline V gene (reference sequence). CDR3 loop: CASSLAGGSNQPQHF. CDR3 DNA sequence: TGTGCCAGCAGCTTAGCAGGGGGTAGCAATCAGCCCCAGCATTTT.

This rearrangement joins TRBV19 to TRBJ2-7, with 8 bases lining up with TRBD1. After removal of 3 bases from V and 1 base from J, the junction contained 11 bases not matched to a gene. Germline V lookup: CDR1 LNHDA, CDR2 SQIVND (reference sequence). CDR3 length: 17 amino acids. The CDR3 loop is CASSIMVGQGASYEQYF. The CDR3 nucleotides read TGTGCCAGTAGTATCATGGTCGGGCAGGGGGCATCCTACGAGCAGTACTTC.

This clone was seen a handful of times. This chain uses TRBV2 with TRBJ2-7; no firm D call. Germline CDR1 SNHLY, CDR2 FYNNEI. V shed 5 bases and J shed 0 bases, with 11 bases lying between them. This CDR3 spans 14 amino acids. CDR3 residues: CASSTWTSSYEQYF. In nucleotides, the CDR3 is TGTGCCAGCAGTACTTGGACGAGCTCCTACGAGCAGTACTTC.

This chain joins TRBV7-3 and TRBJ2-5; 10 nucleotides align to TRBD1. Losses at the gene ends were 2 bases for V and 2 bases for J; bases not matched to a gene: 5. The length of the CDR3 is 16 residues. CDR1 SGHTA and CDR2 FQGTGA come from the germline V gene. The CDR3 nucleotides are TGTGCCAGCAGCTTACCCCCGGGACAGGGGCAAGAGACCCAGTACTTC. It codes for CASSLPPGQGQETQYF. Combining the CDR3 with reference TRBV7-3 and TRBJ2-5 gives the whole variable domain GAGVSQTPSNKVTEKGKYVELRCDPISGHTALYWYRQSLGQGPEFLIYFQGTGAADDSGLPNDRFFAVRPEGSVSTLKIQRTERGDSAVYLCASSLPPGQGQETQYFGPGTRLLVL.

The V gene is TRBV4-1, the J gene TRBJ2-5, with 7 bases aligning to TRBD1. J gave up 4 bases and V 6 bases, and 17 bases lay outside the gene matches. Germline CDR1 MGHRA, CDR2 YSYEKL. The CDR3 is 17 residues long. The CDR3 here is CASSRRMAENRGETQYF. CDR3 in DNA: TGCGCCAGCAGTCGAAGGATGGCGGAAAACAGGGGAGAGACCCAGTACTTC.

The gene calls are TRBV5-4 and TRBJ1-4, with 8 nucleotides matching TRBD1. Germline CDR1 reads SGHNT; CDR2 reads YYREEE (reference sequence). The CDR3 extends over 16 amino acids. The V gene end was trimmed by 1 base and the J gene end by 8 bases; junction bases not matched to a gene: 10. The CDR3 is CASSLYSGQGGEKLFF. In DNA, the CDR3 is TGTGCCAGCAGCTTGTATAGTGGACAGGGAGGGGAAAAACTGTTTTTT.

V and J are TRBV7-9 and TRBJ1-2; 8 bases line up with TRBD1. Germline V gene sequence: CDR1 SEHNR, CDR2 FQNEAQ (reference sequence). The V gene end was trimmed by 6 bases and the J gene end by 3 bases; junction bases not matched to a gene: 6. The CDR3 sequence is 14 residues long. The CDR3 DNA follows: TGTGCCAGCAGGAGTACAGGGGGGCACTATGGCTACACCTTC. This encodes CASRSTGGHYGYTF.

Here the CDR3 DNA reads TGTGCCACCAGCAGGGATAATGCGGGGGTTGAAAAACTGTTTTTT. This translates into CATSRDNAGVEKLFF. The gene calls are TRBV15 and TRBJ1-4, with a weak D call TRBD1 (5 bases). V was pared by 3 bases and J by 7 bases, with 15 bases between. The CDR3 runs 15 residues. Germline values: CDR1 LNHNV, CDR2 YYDKDF (reference sequence).